One sample yielded the 29 T cell receptor beta chains listed below, sequenced in a study of beta chain features in type 1 diabetes (dated by TCRdb to 2016 to 2018). The library was made by the immunoSEQ multiplex PCR assay. The High Capacity cDNA Reverse Transcription Kit was used to reverse transcribe all of the isolated RNA, meaning that expressed TCRB transcripts were what got sequenced. TCRdb re-hosts the immuneACCESS table, in-frame sequences only. Its copies lack some clones; in the studies checked, an unresolved V gene accounts for under half of them, and the cause for the rest is not known. Recorded for this sample are 300,000 to 350,000 clones; approximately 8% of them occurred a single time. The ten top clones hold less than 0.45% of the sample. Sequenced: central memory CD4+ T cells from blood. The receptors were sampled from a woman aged 18 to 35 in good health.

The chain combines TRBV11-2 with TRBJ2-1; TRBD2 agrees at 10 bases. The CDR3 covers 15 residues. Germline V gene lookup returns CDR1 SGHAT and CDR2 FQNNGV. With V trimmed by 5 bases and J by 1 base, 2 bases remained unmatched. The CDR3 nucleotides read TGTGCCAGCAGCCAGGGACTAGCGTCCTACAATGAGCAGTTCTTC. Encoded protein: CASSQGLASYNEQFF.

This clone turned up a few times. The chain carries TRBV27 and TRBJ2-5, with D perhaps matching TRBD2 (5 bases). Looked up from germline, CDR1 is MNHEY and CDR2 is SMNVEV (reference sequence). V was shortened by 2 bases and J by 0 bases, with 16 bases between the two germline ends. The CDR3 totals 17 residues. The CDR3 DNA is TGTGCCAGCAGTTTAAGAAAGATGGGGAGCAACCAAGAGACCCAGTACTTC. Translating gives CASSLRKMGSNQETQYF.

This clone was observed a few times. The rearrangement uses TRBV6-1 and TRBJ2-1; perhaps D is TRBD1 or TRBD2 (5 bases each). This CDR3 contains 14 residues. Germline V gene sequence: CDR1 MNHNS, CDR2 SASEGT. The V end lost 8 bases, the J end lost 6 bases, and 17 bases lay between the germline ends. The CDR3 sequence: CASRRDPDRNEQFF. The DNA for the CDR3 is TGTGCCAGCCGCCGGGACCCCGATCGCAATGAGCAGTTCTTC.

The chain employs TRBV6-5 and TRBJ2-3; 7 nucleotides line up with TRBD1. V shed 0 bases, J shed 2 bases, and the junction held 2 bases outside the gene matches. Germline values: CDR1 MNHEY, CDR2 SVGAGI. The CDR3 runs to 15 residues. CDR3 loop: CASSYSGTDTDTQYF. The CDR3 region has the DNA TGTGCCAGCAGTTACTCCGGGACAGACACAGATACGCAGTATTTT.

This clone was recorded a few times. Distinct nucleotide sequences in the sample also encode this CDR3. The chain has TRBV5-4 and TRBJ2-3, with D possibly being TRBD2 (5 bases). CDR3 length: 14 residues. Looked up from germline, CDR1 is SGHNT and CDR2 is YYREEE (reference sequence). V gave up 0 bases and J gave up 0 bases, with 5 bases separating them. The CDR3 DNA follows: TGTGCCAGCAGCTTGGGACTAAGCACAGATACGCAGTATTTT. This encodes CASSLGLSTDTQYF.

The sample holds a few counts of this clone. The chain joins TRBV11-2 to TRBJ2-5; 7 bases fit TRBD2. CDR1 is SGHAT and CDR2 is FQNNGV in the germline V gene. The CDR3 covers 15 residues. With 5 bases clipped from V and 5 bases from J, the junction kept 11 bases outside the gene matches. The CDR3 region is CASSPPGLLRETQYF. CDR3 DNA sequence: TGTGCCAGCAGCCCTCCGGGACTACTCCGGGAGACCCAGTACTTC.

This clone was observed a few times. This specimen includes other DNA sequences encoding the same CDR3. This chain uses TRBV6-5 with TRBJ2-2; D remains ambiguous. The V end lost 8 bases, the J end lost 0 bases, and 4 bases lay between the germline ends. CDR3 length: 12 amino acids. Germline-derived CDR1 and CDR2 are MNHEY and SVGAGI. The CDR3 DNA reads as TGTGCCAGCGGGTCGAACACCGGGGAGCTGTTTTTT. Translated: CASGSNTGELFF.

In its sample, this clone was seen a few times. The V and J genes are TRBV2 and TRBJ2-7; D unresolved. The CDR3 covers 11 residues. V was shortened by 3 bases and J by 7 bases, with 7 bases between the two germline ends. The germline gives CDR1 SNHLY, CDR2 FYNNEI. In DNA form, the CDR3 reads TGTGCCAGCAGTGACCCTCGAGAGCAGTACTTC. Translated: CASSDPREQYF.

This clone was seen a handful of times. An end of the junction differs from the germline gene, which may be a read error. The chain links TRBV29-1 to TRBJ1-2; 10 bases match TRBD1. The germline V gene encodes CDR1 SQVTM and CDR2 ANQGSEA. The CDR3 totals 13 residues. CDR3 DNA: TGCAGCGTTGAAAGGGACAGGGGCTCAGACCTACACTTC. It encodes CSVERDRGSDLHF.

This clone was detected only a few times. This sequence joins TRBV5-1 and TRBJ2-1, with 8 bases that match TRBD2. The CDR3 is made up of 14 amino acids. Germline CDR1 is SGHRS and CDR2 is YFSETQ. V gave up 1 base and J gave up 11 bases; unmatched junction bases: 8. CDR3 amino acids: CASSLYSSGLQQFF. The CDR3 DNA reads as TGCGCCAGCAGCTTGTATTCTAGCGGGTTACAGCAGTTCTTC.

This clone was observed a few times. The V call is TRBV20-1, the J call TRBJ2-5, with 7 bases aligning to TRBD1. V trimming: 5 bases; J trimming: 5 bases; junction bases outside the gene matches: 2. The germline V gene has CDR1 DFQATT and CDR2 SNEGSKA (reference sequence). The CDR3 extends over 11 amino acids. The CDR3 loop is CSAGTVETQYF. The CDR3 nucleotides read TGCAGTGCTGGGACAGTCGAGACCCAGTACTTC.

The chain uses TRBV15 and TRBJ2-7; D is perhaps TRBD2 (6 bases). Germline V gives CDR1 LNHNV, CDR2 YYDKDF (reference sequence). The CDR3 has 15 amino acids. V was clipped by 0 bases and J by 0 bases, with 9 bases between them. The CDR3 loop reads CATSRDLAISYEQYF. In nucleotides, the CDR3 is TGTGCCACCAGCAGAGATCTAGCGATCTCCTACGAGCAGTACTTC.

J is TRBJ2-3 and V is TRBV9, with TRBD2 matching over 8 bases. The junction had 6 bases not matched to a gene; V was cut back by 0 bases and J by 3 bases. The CDR3 is 16 amino acids. Germline V gene data show CDR1 as SGDLS and CDR2 as YYNGEE. CDR3 sequence: CASSVGGLAWTDTQYF. The CDR3 coding sequence is TGTGCCAGCAGCGTAGGAGGACTAGCATGGACAGATACGCAGTATTTT.

This clone was observed a few times. This chain uses TRBV11-2 with TRBJ1-2, with D hard to call. The V gene lost 1 base and the J gene lost 3 bases, with 3 bases spanning the gap. The germline gives CDR1 SGHAT, CDR2 FQNNGV. The CDR3 spans 12 residues. The CDR3 region is CASSLGDYGYTF. CDR3 bases: TGTGCCAGCAGCTTAGGTGACTATGGCTACACCTTC.

This clone showed up many times. The V and J genes are TRBV28 and TRBJ2-5; 12 bases map to TRBD1. The CDR3 spans 15 residues. The V gene's germline CDR1 is MDHEN and CDR2 SYDVKM. V was clipped by 2 bases and J by 5 bases; unmatched bases: 3. The chain's CDR3 is CASSLLGTGGETQYF. CDR3 DNA: TGTGCCAGCAGTTTACTGGGGACAGGGGGCGAGACCCAGTACTTC.

The J gene is TRBJ2-5, the V gene TRBV4-2, with no clear D. The J call could be wrong; TRBJ2-7 is a better fit for the DNA end. Germline-derived CDR1 and CDR2 are LGHNA and YNFKEQ. The CDR3 has 15 amino acids. For the CDR3, the DNA is TGTGCCAGCAGCCAAGATCCGGCCGGCACCTACGAGCAGTACTTC. It encodes CASSQDPAGTYEQYF.

The chain is built from TRBV28 and TRBJ1-2; the D is unclear. CDR3 length: 16 amino acids. CDR1 is MDHEN, CDR2 SYDVKM, per germline. V was trimmed by 2 bases and J by 4 bases, leaving 17 bases between them. CDR3 DNA: TGTGCCAGCAGTTTACCGCACGGCTCCCGGGCCTATGGCTACACCTTC. It translates to CASSLPHGSRAYGYTF.

This clone was detected a few times. This CDR3 is also generated by other DNA sequences in the sample. This chain links TRBV9 with TRBJ1-1; no clear D gene. This CDR3 has 13 residues. The germline V gene encodes CDR1 SGDLS and CDR2 YYNGEE. The germline V and J ends were trimmed by 1 base and 2 bases, with 6 bases remaining between them. The CDR3: CASSVFGNTEAFF. The DNA of the CDR3 is TGTGCCAGCAGCGTATTTGGAAACACTGAAGCTTTCTTT. The variable domain in full, with the rest retrieved from reference TRBV9 and TRBJ1-1, is DSGVTQTPKHLITATGQRVTLRCSPRSGDLSVYWYQQSLDQGLQFLIQYYNGEERAKGNILERFSAQQFPDLHSELNLSSLELGDSALYFCASSVFGNTEAFFGQGTRLTVV.

This clone turned up a few times. The genes are TRBV18 and TRBJ2-1, with TRBD2 matching 11 bases. The CDR3 is 16 residues long. The V segment lost 0 bases and the J segment 9 bases; nucleotides outside the gene matches: 7. CDR1 and CDR2 from the germline V gene are KGHSH and LQKENI. In nucleotides, the CDR3 is TGTGCCAGCTCACCACCGACTAGCGGGATTGGGAGTGAGCAGTTCTTC. Translation gives CASSPPTSGIGSEQFF.

J is TRBJ2-2 and V is TRBV10-3; D not certain. Looked up from germline, CDR1 is ENHRY and CDR2 is SYGVKD. CDR3 length: 14 residues. Between the trimmed V and J ends, which lost 2 bases and 1 base, there was a span of 5 bases. CDR3 sequence reads: CAISEEMNTGELFF. CDR3 coding DNA: TGTGCCATCAGTGAGGAAATGAACACCGGGGAGCTGTTTTTT.

A few counts support this clone. J is TRBJ2-2 and V is TRBV6-6, with D possibly being TRBD2 (6 bases). V shed 7 bases and J shed 5 bases, with 11 bases lying between them. Germline V gene data show CDR1 as MNHNY and CDR2 as SVGAGI (reference sequence). There are 13 residues in the CDR3. The CDR3 nucleotides read TGTGCCAGCACGTCCGCGGGGACCGGGGAGCTGTTTTTT. This gives the protein CASTSAGTGELFF.

This clone showed up many times. This chain links TRBV7-2 with TRBJ1-3, with a weak D call TRBD1 (6 bases). The CDR3 is made up of 15 amino acids. Trimming took 8 bases from V and 1 from J, leaving 15 bases between them. Germline-derived CDR1 and CDR2 are SGHTA and FQGNSA. DNA of the CDR3: TGTGCCAGCTCTCTAGTGGGGACATCTGGAAACACCATATATTTT. This encodes CASSLVGTSGNTIYF.

This clone was observed a few times. The V call is TRBV6-5, the J call TRBJ2-1, with 10 positions matching TRBD2. Germline values: CDR1 MNHEY, CDR2 SVGAGI. V gave up 2 bases and J gave up 4 bases; unmatched junction bases: 5. The CDR3 runs 16 residues. The CDR3 here is CASSYRGTSAYNEQFF. In DNA, the CDR3 is TGTGCCAGCAGTTACCGCGGGACTAGCGCATACAATGAGCAGTTCTTC.

For this clone: Additional DNA sequences in this sample encode the identical CDR3. This chain uses TRBV12-5 with TRBJ1-2, with D hard to call. CDR3 size: 12 residues. Germline lookup yields CDR1 LGHNT and CDR2 FRNRAP. V was trimmed by 3 bases and J by 4 bases, leaving 6 bases between them. CDR3 bases: TGTGCTAGTGGTTTTTCCGGCTATGGCTACACCTTC. This translates into CASGFSGYGYTF. Complete variable domain (other parts from reference TRBV12-5 and TRBJ1-2): DARVTQTPRHKVTEMGQEVTMRCQPILGHNTVFWYRQTMMQGLELLAYFRNRAPLDDSGMPKDRFSAEMPDATLATLKIQPSEPRDSAVYFCASGFSGYGYTFGSGTRLTVV.

This clone was detected many times. This sequence joins TRBV11-1 and TRBJ1-2; D might be TRBD1 (6 bases). Germline V lookup: CDR1 SGHAT, CDR2 FQDESV (reference sequence). The ends were cut back, 5 bases at V and 3 bases at J, with 10 bases in the middle. The CDR3 sequence is 13 residues long. This CDR3 is CASSETGYYGYTF. CDR3 nucleotide sequence: TGTGCCAGCAGCGAAACAGGGTACTATGGCTACACCTTC.

This clone was picked up a small number of times. V and J are TRBV27 and TRBJ2-7; 9 bases align to TRBD1. Trimming cost V 11 bases and J 7 bases; bases outside gene matches: 9. In germline, CDR1 is MNHEY, CDR2 SMNVEV (reference sequence). This CDR3 region has 12 residues. The chain's CDR3 is CASGTGLREQYF. For the CDR3, the DNA is TGTGCCTCCGGGACAGGGTTACGAGAGCAGTACTTC.

CDR3 sequence: CASSLFFGGRQPQHF. The CDR3 bases are TGTGCCAGCAGTTTATTCTTCGGGGGTAGGCAGCCCCAGCATTTT. The chain uses TRBV27 and TRBJ1-5, with D maybe TRBD1 (5 bases). Germline loops: CDR1 MNHEY, CDR2 SMNVEV (reference sequence). This CDR3 has 15 amino acids. The V end lost 1 base, the J end lost 7 bases, and 14 bases lay between the germline ends.

The rearrangement joins TRBV4-3 to TRBJ1-1; TRBD1 is a possible D gene (5 bases). V gave up 4 bases and J gave up 0 bases, with 9 bases separating them. This CDR3 spans 14 amino acids. Germline V gene lookup returns CDR1 LGHNA and CDR2 YSLEER. In DNA, the CDR3 is TGCGCCAGCAGCCCGGGGGGAATGAACACTGAAGCTTTCTTT. Its translation is CASSPGGMNTEAFF.

The table lists this clone with a count of one. The chain is built from TRBV6-6 and TRBJ2-4; TRBD2 matches 7 bases. V shed 4 bases and J 6 bases; nucleotides not matched to a gene: 9. Germline-derived CDR1 and CDR2 are MNHNY and SVGAGI (reference sequence). The CDR3 runs 15 residues. The CDR3 coding sequence is TGTGCCAGCAGTTTTGGGACTATCAACCTAAACATTCAGTACTTC. Translation gives CASSFGTINLNIQYF.